This T cell receptor beta chain was captured by sequencing in a study of T cells in Graves' hyperthyroidism and ophthalmopathy. Many counts were recorded for this clonotype. Germline assignment: CDR1 SGHTA and CDR2 FQGNSA. The CDR3 has 15 residues. V gave up 1 base and J gave up 4 bases, with 13 bases separating them. Template material for amplifying TCR beta CDR3 regions consisted of RNA transcripts. Initially, a first-round RT-PCR of the TCR CDR3 employed the HTBI primer set. TCRdb reanalysed the multiplex PCR reads using MiXCR and keeps one entry per CDR3 protein. This table has roughly 560,000 distinct CDR3 sequences, over 12% appearing once.

The TCR comes from a woman aged 40 to 49 with Graves' ophthalmopathy. This rearrangement joins TRBV7-2 to TRBJ2-5; the D call may be TRBD1 or TRBD2 (6 bases each). Sequenced input: blood. CDR3 nucleotide sequence: TGTGCCAGCAGCTTAGATCCGGGGGCAGGAGAGACCCAGTACTTC. It specifies CASSLDPGAGETQYF.